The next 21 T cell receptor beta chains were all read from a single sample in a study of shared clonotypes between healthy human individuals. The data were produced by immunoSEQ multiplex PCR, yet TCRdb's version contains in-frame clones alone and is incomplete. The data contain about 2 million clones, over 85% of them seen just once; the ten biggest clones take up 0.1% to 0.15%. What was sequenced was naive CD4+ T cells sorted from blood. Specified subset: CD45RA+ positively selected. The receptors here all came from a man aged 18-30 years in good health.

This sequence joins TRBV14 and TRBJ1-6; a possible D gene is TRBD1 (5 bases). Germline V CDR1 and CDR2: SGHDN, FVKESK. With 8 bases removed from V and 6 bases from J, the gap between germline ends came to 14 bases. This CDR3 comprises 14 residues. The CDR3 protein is CASQGRLGNSPLHF. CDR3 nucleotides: TGTGCCAGCCAGGGACGGCTAGGTAATTCACCCCTCCACTTT.

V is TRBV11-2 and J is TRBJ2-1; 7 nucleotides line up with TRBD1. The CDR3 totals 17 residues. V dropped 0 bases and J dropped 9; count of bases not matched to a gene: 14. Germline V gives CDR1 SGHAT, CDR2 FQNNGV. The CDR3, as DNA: TGTGCCAGCAGCTTAGAGAGGACAGGAAAGCGATCAACTGAGCAGTTCTTC. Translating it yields CASSLERTGKRSTEQFF.

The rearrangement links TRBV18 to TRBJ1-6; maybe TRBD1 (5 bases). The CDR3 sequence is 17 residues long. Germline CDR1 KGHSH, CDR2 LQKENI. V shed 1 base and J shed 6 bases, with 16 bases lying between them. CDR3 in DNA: TGTGCCAGCTCACCACGGAAGGGGAGTTTAGGTAATTCACCCCTCCACTTT. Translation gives CASSPRKGSLGNSPLHF.

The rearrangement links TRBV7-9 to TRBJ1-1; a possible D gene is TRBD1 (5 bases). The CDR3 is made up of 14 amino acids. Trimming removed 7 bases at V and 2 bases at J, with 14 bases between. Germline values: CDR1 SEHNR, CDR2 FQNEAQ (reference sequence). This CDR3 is CASTPSGGNTEAFF. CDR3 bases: TGTGCCAGCACCCCGTCGGGGGGAAACACTGAAGCTTTCTTT.

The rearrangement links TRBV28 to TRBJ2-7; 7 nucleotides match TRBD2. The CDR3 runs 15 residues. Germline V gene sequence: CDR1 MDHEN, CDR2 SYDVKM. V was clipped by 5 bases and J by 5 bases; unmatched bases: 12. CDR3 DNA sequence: TGTGCCAGCAGTCCCTCGGGGGGAAGGAGTCACGAGCAGTACTTC. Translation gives CASSPSGGRSHEQYF. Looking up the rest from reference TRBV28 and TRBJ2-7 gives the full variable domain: DVKVTQSSRYLVKRTGEKVFLECVQDMDHENMFWYRQDPGLGLRLIYFSYDVKMKEKGDIPEGYSVSREKKERFSLILESASTNQTSMYLCASSPSGGRSHEQYFGPGTRLTVT.

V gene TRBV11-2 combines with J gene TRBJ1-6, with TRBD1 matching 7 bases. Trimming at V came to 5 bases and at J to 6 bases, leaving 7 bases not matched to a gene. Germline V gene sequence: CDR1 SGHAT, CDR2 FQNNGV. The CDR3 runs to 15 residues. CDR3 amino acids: CASSTGTERNSPLHF. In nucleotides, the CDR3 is TGTGCCAGCAGCACCGGGACAGAGCGTAATTCACCCCTCCACTTT.

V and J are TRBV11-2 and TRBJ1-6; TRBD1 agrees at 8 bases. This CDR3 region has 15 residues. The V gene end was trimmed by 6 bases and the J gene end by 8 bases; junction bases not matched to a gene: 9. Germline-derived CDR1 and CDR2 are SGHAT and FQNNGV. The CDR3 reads CASSPDRVRDSPLHF. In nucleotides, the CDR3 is TGTGCCAGCAGTCCGGACAGGGTGAGGGATTCACCCCTCCACTTT.

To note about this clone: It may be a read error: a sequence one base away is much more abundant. The DNA for the CDR3 is TGTGCCAGCAGTAATAGCCCAGCTCCTGAGCAGTTCTTC. Translated: CASSNSPAPEQFF. The rearrangement uses TRBV2 and TRBJ2-1; no definite D call. The CDR3 has 13 residues. V lost 5 bases, J lost 9 bases, and 14 bases lay in between. Germline CDR1 SNHLY, CDR2 FYNNEI.

The CDR3 coding sequence is TGTGCCAGCAGTGAAGCGAAGGTACCAGGGAGATCCTACGAGCAGTACTTC. It encodes CASSEAKVPGRSYEQYF. The V call is TRBV6-1, the J call TRBJ2-7; TRBD1 or TRBD2 may be the D gene (5 bases each). V was pared by 0 bases and J by 1 base, with 16 bases between. The CDR3 has 17 amino acids. CDR1 is MNHNS and CDR2 is SASEGT in the germline V gene.

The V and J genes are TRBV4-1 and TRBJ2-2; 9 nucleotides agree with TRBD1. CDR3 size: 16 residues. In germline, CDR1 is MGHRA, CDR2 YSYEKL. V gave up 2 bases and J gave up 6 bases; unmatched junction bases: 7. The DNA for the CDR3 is TGCGCCAGCAGCCAAATAACAGGGGGCTACGCCGGGGAGCTGTTTTTT. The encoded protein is CASSQITGGYAGELFF.

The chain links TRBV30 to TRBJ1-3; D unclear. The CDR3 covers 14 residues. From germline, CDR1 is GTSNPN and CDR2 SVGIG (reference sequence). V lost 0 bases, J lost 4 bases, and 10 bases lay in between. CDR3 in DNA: TGTGCCTGGAGTGTCCGGCCCCGAGGAAACACCATATATTTT. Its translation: CAWSVRPRGNTIYF.

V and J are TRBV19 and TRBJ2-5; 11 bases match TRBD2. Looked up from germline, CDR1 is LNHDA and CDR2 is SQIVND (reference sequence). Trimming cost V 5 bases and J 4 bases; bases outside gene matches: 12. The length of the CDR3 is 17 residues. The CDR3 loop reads CASSSRGSGRAGETQYF. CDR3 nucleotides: TGTGCCAGTAGTTCCCGGGGTAGCGGGAGGGCCGGAGAGACCCAGTACTTC.

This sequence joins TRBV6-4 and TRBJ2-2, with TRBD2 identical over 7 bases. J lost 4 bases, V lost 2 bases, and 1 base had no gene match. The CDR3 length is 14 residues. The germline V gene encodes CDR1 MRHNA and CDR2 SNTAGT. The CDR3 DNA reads TGTGCCAGCAGTGACAGCGGGATCACCGGGGAGCTGTTTTTT. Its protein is CASSDSGITGELFF.

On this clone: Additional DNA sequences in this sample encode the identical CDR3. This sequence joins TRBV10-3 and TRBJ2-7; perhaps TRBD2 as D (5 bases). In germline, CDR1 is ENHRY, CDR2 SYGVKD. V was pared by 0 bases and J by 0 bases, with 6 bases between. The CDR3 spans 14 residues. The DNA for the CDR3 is TGTGCCATCAGTGAGTCCGGGGACTCCTACGAGCAGTACTTC. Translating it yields CAISESGDSYEQYF.

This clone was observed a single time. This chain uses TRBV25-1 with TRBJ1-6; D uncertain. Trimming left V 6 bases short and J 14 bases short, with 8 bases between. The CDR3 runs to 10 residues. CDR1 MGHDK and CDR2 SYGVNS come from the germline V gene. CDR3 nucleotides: TGTGCCAGCAGCCCCGAGGCCCTCCACTTT. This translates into CASSPEALHF.

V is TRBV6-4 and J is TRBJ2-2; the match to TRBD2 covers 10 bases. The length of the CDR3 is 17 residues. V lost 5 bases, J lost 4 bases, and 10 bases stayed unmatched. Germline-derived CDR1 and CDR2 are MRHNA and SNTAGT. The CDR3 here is CASSRTSGALATGELFF. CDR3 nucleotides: TGTGCCAGCAGTAGGACTAGCGGAGCCTTGGCCACCGGGGAGCTGTTTTTT.

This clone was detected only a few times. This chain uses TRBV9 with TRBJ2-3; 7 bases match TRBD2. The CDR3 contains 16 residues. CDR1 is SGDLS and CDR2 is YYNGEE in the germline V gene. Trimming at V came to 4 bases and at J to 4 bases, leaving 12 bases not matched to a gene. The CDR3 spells CASSPGGAGVPDTQYF. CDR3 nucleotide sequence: TGTGCCAGCAGCCCAGGAGGGGCGGGAGTCCCAGATACGCAGTATTTT.

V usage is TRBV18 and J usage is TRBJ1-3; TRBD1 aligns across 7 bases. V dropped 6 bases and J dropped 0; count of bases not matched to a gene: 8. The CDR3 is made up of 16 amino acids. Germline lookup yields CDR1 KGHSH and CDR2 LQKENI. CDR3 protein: CASSRQGSDSGNTIYF. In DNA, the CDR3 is TGTGCCAGCTCTAGACAGGGATCAGACTCTGGAAACACCATATATTTT.

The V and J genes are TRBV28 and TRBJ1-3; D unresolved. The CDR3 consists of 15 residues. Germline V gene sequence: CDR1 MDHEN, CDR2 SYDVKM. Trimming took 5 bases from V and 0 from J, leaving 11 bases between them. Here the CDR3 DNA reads TGTGCCAGCAGTGCAGGACGGTTCTCTGGAAACACCATATATTTT. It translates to CASSAGRFSGNTIYF.

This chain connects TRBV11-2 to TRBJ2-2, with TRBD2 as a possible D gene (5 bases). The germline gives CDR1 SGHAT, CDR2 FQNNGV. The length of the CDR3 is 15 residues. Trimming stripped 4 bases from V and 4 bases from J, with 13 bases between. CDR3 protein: CASSSDYDFTGELFF. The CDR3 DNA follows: TGTGCCAGCAGCTCCGACTACGACTTCACCGGGGAGCTGTTTTTT.

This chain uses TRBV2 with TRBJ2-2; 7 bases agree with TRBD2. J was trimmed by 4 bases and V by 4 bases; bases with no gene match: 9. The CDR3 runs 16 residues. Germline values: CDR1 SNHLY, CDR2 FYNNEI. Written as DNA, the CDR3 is TGTGCCAGCAGTGTATCGGTTCAGCGGGGCACCGGGGAGCTGTTTTTT. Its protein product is CASSVSVQRGTGELFF.